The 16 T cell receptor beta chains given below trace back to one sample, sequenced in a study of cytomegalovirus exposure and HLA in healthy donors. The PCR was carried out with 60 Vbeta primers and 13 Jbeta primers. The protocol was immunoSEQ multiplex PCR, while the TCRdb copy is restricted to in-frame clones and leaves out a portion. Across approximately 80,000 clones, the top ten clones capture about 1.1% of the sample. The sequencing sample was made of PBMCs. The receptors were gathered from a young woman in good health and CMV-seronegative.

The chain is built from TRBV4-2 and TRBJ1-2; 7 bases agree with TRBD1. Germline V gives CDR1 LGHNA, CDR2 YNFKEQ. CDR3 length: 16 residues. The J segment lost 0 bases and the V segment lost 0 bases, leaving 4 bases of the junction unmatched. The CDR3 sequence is CASSQDGQGANYGYTF. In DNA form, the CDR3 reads TGTGCCAGCAGCCAAGATGGGCAGGGGGCTAACTATGGCTACACCTTC.

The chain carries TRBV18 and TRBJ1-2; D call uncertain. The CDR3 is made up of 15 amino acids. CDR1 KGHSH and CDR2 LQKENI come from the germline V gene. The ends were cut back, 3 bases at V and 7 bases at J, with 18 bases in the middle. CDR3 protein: CASSPTGQTGFGYTF. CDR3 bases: TGTGCCAGCTCACCGACGGGTCAAACTGGCTTTGGCTACACCTTC.

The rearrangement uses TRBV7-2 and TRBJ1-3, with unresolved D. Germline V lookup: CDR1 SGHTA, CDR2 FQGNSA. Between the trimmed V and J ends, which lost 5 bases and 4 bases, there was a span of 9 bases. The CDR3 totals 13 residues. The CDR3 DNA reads TGTGCCAGCAGCCCATCGGGGGGAAACACCATATATTTT. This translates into CASSPSGGNTIYF. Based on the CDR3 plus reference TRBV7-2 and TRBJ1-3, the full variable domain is GAGVSQSPSNKVTEKGKDVELRCDPISGHTALYWYRQSLGQGLEFLIYFQGNSAPDKSGLPSDRFSAERTGGSVSTLTIQRTQQEDSAVYLCASSPSGGNTIYFGEGSWLTVV.

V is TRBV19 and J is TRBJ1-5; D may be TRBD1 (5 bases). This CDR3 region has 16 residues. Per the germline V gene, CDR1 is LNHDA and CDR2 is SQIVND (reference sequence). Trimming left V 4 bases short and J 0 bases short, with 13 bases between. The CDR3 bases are TGTGCCAGTAGTACGTTGGGGCACTCTAGCAATCAGCCCCAGCATTTT. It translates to CASSTLGHSSNQPQHF.

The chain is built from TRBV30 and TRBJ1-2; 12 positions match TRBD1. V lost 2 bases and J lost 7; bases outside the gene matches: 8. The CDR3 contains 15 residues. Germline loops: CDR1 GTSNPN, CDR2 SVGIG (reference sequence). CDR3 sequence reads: CAWSSGQGAISGYTF. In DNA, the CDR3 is TGTGCCTGGAGTTCGGGACAGGGGGCAATCAGTGGCTACACCTTC.

This chain's CDR3 is CASSPGQGPPMNTEAFF. The CDR3 region has the DNA TGCGCCAGCAGCCCGGGACAGGGACCCCCGATGAACACTGAAGCTTTCTTT. The chain joins TRBV5-1 to TRBJ1-1; 9 bases agree with TRBD1. This CDR3 is 17 amino acids long. Germline V gives CDR1 SGHRS, CDR2 YFSETQ. Losses at the gene ends were 4 bases for V and 0 bases for J; bases not matched to a gene: 10.

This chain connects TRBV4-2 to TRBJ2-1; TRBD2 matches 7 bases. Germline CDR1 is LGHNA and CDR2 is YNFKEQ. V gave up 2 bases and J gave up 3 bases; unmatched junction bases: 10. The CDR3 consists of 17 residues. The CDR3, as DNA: TGTGCCAGCAGCCAAATCACCGAGGGAGGGTTCTACAATGAGCAGTTCTTC. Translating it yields CASSQITEGGFYNEQFF.

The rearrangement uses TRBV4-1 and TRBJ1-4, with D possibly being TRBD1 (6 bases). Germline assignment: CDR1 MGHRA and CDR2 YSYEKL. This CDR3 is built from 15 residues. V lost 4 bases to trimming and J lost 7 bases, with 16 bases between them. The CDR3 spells CASSPSGGAIEKLFF. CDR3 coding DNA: TGCGCCAGCAGCCCCTCGGGGGGCGCGATTGAAAAACTGTTTTTT.

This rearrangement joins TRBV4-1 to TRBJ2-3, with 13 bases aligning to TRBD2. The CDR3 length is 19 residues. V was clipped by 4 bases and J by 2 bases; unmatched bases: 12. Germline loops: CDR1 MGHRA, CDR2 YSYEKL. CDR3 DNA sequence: TGCGCCAGCAGCCCCTACTCGAGACTAGCGGGAGGACTCACAGATACGCAGTATTTT. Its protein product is CASSPYSRLAGGLTDTQYF.

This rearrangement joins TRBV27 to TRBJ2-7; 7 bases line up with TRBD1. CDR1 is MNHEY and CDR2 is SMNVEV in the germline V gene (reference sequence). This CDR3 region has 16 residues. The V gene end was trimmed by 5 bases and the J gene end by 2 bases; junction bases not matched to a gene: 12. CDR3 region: CASSPSYDRVAYEQYF. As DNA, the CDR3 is TGTGCCAGCAGTCCCTCCTATGACAGGGTCGCCTACGAGCAGTACTTC.

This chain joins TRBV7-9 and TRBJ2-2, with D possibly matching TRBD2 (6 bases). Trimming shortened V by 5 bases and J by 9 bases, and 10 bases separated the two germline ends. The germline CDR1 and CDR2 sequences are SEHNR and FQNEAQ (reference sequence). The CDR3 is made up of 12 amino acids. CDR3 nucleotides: TGTGCCAGCAGCCCCGGGACTCGGGAGCTGTTTTTT. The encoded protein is CASSPGTRELFF.

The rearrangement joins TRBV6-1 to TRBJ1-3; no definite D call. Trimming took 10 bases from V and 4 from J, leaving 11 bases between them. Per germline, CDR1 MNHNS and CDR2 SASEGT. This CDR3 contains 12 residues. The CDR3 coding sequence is TGTGCCACCAAGGGAGGGGGAAACACCATATATTTT. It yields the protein CATKGGGNTIYF.

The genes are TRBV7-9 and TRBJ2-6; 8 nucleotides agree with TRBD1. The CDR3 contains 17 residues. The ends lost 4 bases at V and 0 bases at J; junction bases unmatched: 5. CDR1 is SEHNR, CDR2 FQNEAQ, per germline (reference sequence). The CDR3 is CASSSGQAFSGANVLTF. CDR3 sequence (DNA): TGTGCCAGCAGCTCGGGACAGGCCTTCTCTGGGGCCAACGTCCTGACTTTC.

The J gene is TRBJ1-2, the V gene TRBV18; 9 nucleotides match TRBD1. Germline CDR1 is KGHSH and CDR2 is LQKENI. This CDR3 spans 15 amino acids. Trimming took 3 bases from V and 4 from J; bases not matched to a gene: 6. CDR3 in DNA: TGTGCCAGCTCACCCTGGGACAGGGCGGCCTATGGCTACACCTTC. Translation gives CASSPWDRAAYGYTF.

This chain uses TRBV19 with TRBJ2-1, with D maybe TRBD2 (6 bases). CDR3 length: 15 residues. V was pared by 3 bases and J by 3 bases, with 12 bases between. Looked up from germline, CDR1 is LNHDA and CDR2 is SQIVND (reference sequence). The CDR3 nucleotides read TGTGCCAGTAGTATCATGCGGGACGGCTACAATGAGCAGTTCTTC. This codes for CASSIMRDGYNEQFF.

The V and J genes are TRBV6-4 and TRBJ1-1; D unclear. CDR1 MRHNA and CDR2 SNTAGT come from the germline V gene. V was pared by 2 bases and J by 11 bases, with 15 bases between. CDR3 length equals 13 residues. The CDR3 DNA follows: TGTGCCAGCAGTGACGGTTGGGGAGGTAGGGCTTTCTTT. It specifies CASSDGWGGRAFF.